The 18 T cell receptor beta chains in this list originate from one sample, sequenced in a study of blood T cell repertoires in COVID-19. Sequencing was performed with immunoSEQ multiplex PCR; in TCRdb, only in-frame clones are kept and a portion is missing. There are about 150,000 clones in the sample; more than 80% occur only once, and approximately 3% lies in the top ten. Sample: peripheral blood. The receptors were sampled from a man in his fifties or sixties with acute or convalescent COVID-19.

V usage is TRBV7-2 and J usage is TRBJ2-1, with D possibly TRBD2 on 5 matching bases. Germline V gene sequence: CDR1 SGHTA, CDR2 FQGNSA. Between the trimmed V and J ends, which lost 1 base and 3 bases, there was a span of 10 bases. CDR3 length: 15 amino acids. The CDR3 nucleotides read TGTGCCAGCAGCTTAGTTGGCGGGTTCTACAATGAGCAGTTCTTC. Translated, it gives CASSLVGGFYNEQFF.

This chain joins TRBV2 and TRBJ1-6; D is perhaps TRBD1 (6 bases). Trimming stripped 9 bases from V and 7 bases from J, with 19 bases between. The germline V gene has CDR1 SNHLY and CDR2 FYNNEI. The CDR3 extends over 15 amino acids. In DNA, the CDR3 is TGTGCCAGTACAACCGACGACAGGCAAAATTCACCCCTCCACTTT. Its translation: CASTTDDRQNSPLHF. Drawing the rest from reference TRBV2 and TRBJ1-6, the complete variable domain is EPEVTQTPSHQVTQMGQEVILRCVPISNHLYFYWYRQILGQKVEFLVSFYNNEISEKSEIFDDQFSVERPDGSNFTLKIRSTKLEDSAMYFCASTTDDRQNSPLHFGNGTRLTVT.

This clone came up a few times. V is TRBV7-2 and J is TRBJ1-5; D is perhaps TRBD1 (6 bases). Trimming took off 1 base at V and 1 base at J, with 14 bases between the two ends. Germline CDR1 and CDR2: SGHTA and FQGNSA. CDR3 size: 17 residues. CDR3 coding DNA: TGTGCCAGCAGCTTAGGGGCGGGGGGCGCGAGCAATCAGCCCCAGCATTTT. This gives the protein CASSLGAGGASNQPQHF.

The V call is TRBV21-1, the J call TRBJ2-7; the DNA was not compared with TRBD2, the D call given in the table. TRBV21-1 corresponds to a pseudogene. The CDR3 contains 16 residues. CDR3: CASSTKTTGLPYEQYF. DNA for the CDR3: TGTGCCAGCAGCACAAAAACGACGGGACTACCCTACGAGCAGTACTTC.

CDR3 residues: CASSLRAMGQANEKLFF. The CDR3 nucleotides are TGCGCCAGCAGCTTGAGGGCGATGGGACAGGCTAATGAAAAACTGTTTTTT. The rearrangement links TRBV5-1 to TRBJ1-4, with 8 positions matching TRBD1. This CDR3 has 17 residues. With 1 base clipped from V and 3 bases from J, the junction kept 8 bases outside the gene matches. Germline lookup yields CDR1 SGHRS and CDR2 YFSETQ.

This chain uses TRBV12-3 or TRBV12-4 with TRBJ1-3; D is perhaps TRBD1 (6 bases). Trimming shortened V by 6 bases and J by 5 bases, and 11 bases separated the two germline ends. The length of the CDR3 is 13 residues. Here the CDR3 DNA reads TGTGCCAGCAGGAGGGGGTCCAGAAACACCATATATTTT. Amino acid sequence: CASRRGSRNTIYF.

V gene TRBV7-8 combines with J gene TRBJ2-3; TRBD2 is a possible D gene (6 bases). Germline CDR1 and CDR2: SGHVS and FQNEAQ. Trimming pared 2 bases from V and 6 bases from J, leaving 12 bases between. CDR3 size: 14 residues. CDR3: CASSLIGGRDTQYF. The DNA of the CDR3 is TGTGCCAGCAGCTTAATCGGGGGTAGGGATACGCAGTATTTT.

The rearrangement links TRBV6-5 to TRBJ1-5; a weak D match, TRBD1 (5 bases). Germline V gene sequence: CDR1 MNHEY, CDR2 SVGAGI. With 5 bases removed from V and 6 bases from J, the gap between germline ends came to 11 bases. This CDR3 contains 13 residues. The CDR3 bases are TGTGCCAGCAGTCGGCAGGGAGGTCAGCCCCAGCATTTT. It yields the protein CASSRQGGQPQHF.

This rearrangement joins TRBV7-9 to TRBJ1-3, with D possibly matching TRBD1 (5 bases). The CDR3 has 15 amino acids. V was trimmed by 6 bases and J by 3 bases, leaving 15 bases between them. Germline V gene data show CDR1 as SEHNR and CDR2 as FQNEAQ (reference sequence). The CDR3 region has the DNA TGTGCCAGCAGGAGTCCGGGGGAGGATGGAAACACCATATATTTT. Translated, it gives CASRSPGEDGNTIYF. Combining the CDR3 with reference TRBV7-9 and TRBJ1-3 gives the whole variable domain DTGVSQNPRHKITKRGQNVTFRCDPISEHNRLYWYRQTLGQGPEFLTYFQNEAQLEKSRLLSDRFSAERPKGSFSTLEIQRTEQGDSAMYLCASRSPGEDGNTIYFGEGSWLTVV.

This clone was picked up a small number of times. The chain has TRBV7-9 and TRBJ1-2, with D unclear. This CDR3 contains 15 residues. Germline lookup yields CDR1 SEHNR and CDR2 FQNEAQ (reference sequence). V was trimmed by 1 base and J by 0 bases, leaving 9 bases between them. The CDR3 sequence: CASSLVSSANYGYTF. The CDR3 DNA sequence: TGTGCCAGCAGCTTAGTATCGTCCGCTAACTATGGCTACACCTTC.

The chain carries TRBV16 and TRBJ1-2, with TRBD1 matching over 9 bases. The CDR3 spans 16 residues. V dropped 4 bases and J dropped 2; count of bases not matched to a gene: 8. The germline CDR1 and CDR2 sequences are KGHSY and FQNENV. For the CDR3, the DNA is TGTGCCAGCAGCCGGACAGGGGTCCCCAGGAACTATGGCTACACCTTC. This translates into CASSRTGVPRNYGYTF. The full variable domain, with the rest looked up from reference TRBV16 and TRBJ1-2, is GEEVAQTPKHLVRGEGQKAKLYCAPIKGHSYVFWYQQVLKNEFKFLISFQNENVFDETGMPKERFSAKCLPNSPCSLEIQATKLEDSAVYFCASSRTGVPRNYGYTFGSGTRLTVV.

V is TRBV12-3 or TRBV12-4 and J is TRBJ1-4; D unresolved. The length of the CDR3 is 12 residues. Trimming left V 10 bases short and J 2 bases short, with 8 bases between. The DNA for the CDR3 is TGTGCCACTCGGTCCACTAATGAAAAACTGTTTTTT. It translates to CATRSTNEKLFF.

V gene TRBV7-9 combines with J gene TRBJ1-1, with D maybe TRBD1 (5 bases). This CDR3 contains 16 residues. The V end lost 2 bases, the J end lost 1 base, and 14 bases lay between the germline ends. The germline V gene encodes CDR1 SEHNR and CDR2 FQNEAQ (reference sequence). The CDR3 coding sequence is TGTGCCAGCAGCTTAAACCCAGGGTCCCGGAACACTGAAGCTTTCTTT. It specifies CASSLNPGSRNTEAFF. The complete variable domain, with remaining parts taken from reference TRBV7-9 and TRBJ1-1, reads DTGVSQNPRHKITKRGQNVTFRCDPISEHNRLYWYRQTLGQGPEFLTYFQNEAQLEKSRLLSDRFSAERPKGSFSTLEIQRTEQGDSAMYLCASSLNPGSRNTEAFFGQGTRLTVV.

The chain combines TRBV5-1 with TRBJ1-1; maybe TRBD1 (6 bases). CDR3 size: 14 residues. CDR1 is SGHRS and CDR2 is YFSETQ in the germline V gene. V lost 1 base, J lost 2 bases, and 9 bases lay in between. CDR3 nucleotides: TGCGCCAGCAGCTTGCAGGGGATTAACACTGAAGCTTTCTTT. Its protein product is CASSLQGINTEAFF.

This chain links TRBV6-6 with TRBJ1-1, with TRBD1 matching over 9 bases. CDR3 length: 14 amino acids. V dropped 5 bases and J dropped 5; count of bases not matched to a gene: 6. From germline, CDR1 is MNHNY and CDR2 SVGAGI (reference sequence). CDR3 loop: CASSRGQGGTEAFF. As DNA, the CDR3 is TGTGCCAGCAGTAGGGGACAGGGTGGAACTGAAGCTTTCTTT.

The chain recombines TRBV2 with TRBJ1-5, with a possible D match to TRBD1 (5 bases). The CDR3 is 14 amino acids. The V end was cut by 10 bases, the J end by 1 base, with 14 bases between. Germline V gene sequence: CDR1 SNHLY, CDR2 FYNNEI. CDR3 DNA: TGTGCCACAACAGGTGGGGAAAGCAATCAGCCCCAGCATTTT. Its translation: CATTGGESNQPQHF.

This clone was recorded once. This chain joins TRBV5-8 and TRBJ2-7; D is ambiguous. V was trimmed by 6 bases and J by 3 bases, leaving 22 bases between them. The CDR3 is made up of 16 amino acids. In germline, CDR1 is SGHTS, CDR2 YDEGEE. The CDR3, as DNA: TGTGCCAGCACCTATTCCGACATCCGGTTCTACTACGAGCAGTACTTC. The encoded protein is CASTYSDIRFYYEQYF. Variable domain in full (rest from reference TRBV5-8 and TRBJ2-7): EAGVTQSPTHLIKTRGQQATLRCSPISGHTSVYWYQQALGLGLQFLLWYDEGEERNRGNFPPRFSGRQFPNYSSELNVNALELEDSALYLCASTYSDIRFYYEQYFGPGTRLTVT.

CDR3 DNA sequence: TGTGCCAGCAGTGAAGCATCTCGGAGGAACTACGAGCAGTACTTC. Translation gives CASSEASRRNYEQYF. J is TRBJ2-7 and V is TRBV2; D is perhaps TRBD2 (5 bases). The length of the CDR3 is 15 residues. In germline, CDR1 is SNHLY, CDR2 FYNNEI. V was clipped by 0 bases and J by 3 bases, with 12 bases between them.